This T cell receptor (beta chain) is drawn from a study of T cell changes during pregnancy in multiple sclerosis. Assay: immunoSEQ multiplex PCR; the TCRdb copy retains only in-frame clones and omits some. The data hold 45,000 to 60,000 clones, with roughly 92% observed a single time. This clone showed up just once. The CDR3 is 13 amino acids. V lost 2 bases to trimming and J lost 4 bases, with 7 bases between them. CDR1 is SGHDT and CDR2 is YYEEEE in the germline V gene. Sequencing was performed on CD4+ T cells from peripheral blood mononuclear cells, taken in the third trimester of pregnancy. This receptor was obtained from a female donor with multiple sclerosis, enrolled in a pregnancy study. The chain combines TRBV5-6 with TRBJ1-5; D gene unclear. CDR3 amino acids: CASSFRRNQPQHF. The CDR3 nucleotides are TGTGCCAGCAGCTTCAGGAGGAATCAGCCCCAGCATTTT. Full variable domain (missing parts from reference TRBV5-6 and TRBJ1-5): DAGVTQSPTHLIKTRGQQVTLRCSPKSGHDTVSWYQQALGQGPQFIFQYYEEEERQRGNFPDRFSGHQFPNYSSELNVNALLLGDSALYLCASSFRRNQPQHFGDGTRLSIL.